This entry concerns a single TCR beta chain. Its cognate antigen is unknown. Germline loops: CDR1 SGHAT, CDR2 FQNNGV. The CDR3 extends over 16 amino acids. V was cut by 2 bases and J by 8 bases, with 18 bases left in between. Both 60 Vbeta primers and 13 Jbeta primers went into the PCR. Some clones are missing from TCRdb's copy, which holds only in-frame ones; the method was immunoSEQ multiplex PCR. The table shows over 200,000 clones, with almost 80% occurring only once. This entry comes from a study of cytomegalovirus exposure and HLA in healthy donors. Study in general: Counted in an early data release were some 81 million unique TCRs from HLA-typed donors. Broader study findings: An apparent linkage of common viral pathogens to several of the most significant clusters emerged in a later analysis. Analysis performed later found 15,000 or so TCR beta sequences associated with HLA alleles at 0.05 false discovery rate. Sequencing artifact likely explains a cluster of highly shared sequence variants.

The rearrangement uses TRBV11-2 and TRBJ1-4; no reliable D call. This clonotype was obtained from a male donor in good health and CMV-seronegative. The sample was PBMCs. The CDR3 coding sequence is TGTGCCAGCAGCTTAACTGGCGACCCAGCGGGAGAAAAACTGTTTTTT. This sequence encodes CASSLTGDPAGEKLFF.